These 14 T cell receptor beta chains came from one sample sequenced in a study of graft-versus-host responses after intestinal transplantation. These receptors' antigens are unknown. The protocol was immunoSEQ multiplex PCR, while the TCRdb copy is restricted to in-frame clones and leaves out a portion. The sample contains about 120,000 clones, 90% to 95% of which appear only once. This material consisted of unstimulated CD8+ T cells sorted from spleen or lymph node cells, taken before intestinal transplant. These receptors all stem from a human donor who received an intestinal transplant.

The chain recombines TRBV7-2 with TRBJ2-7; D not resolved. The CDR3 runs to 14 residues. Germline CDR1 and CDR2: SGHTA and FQGNSA. Trimming removed 2 bases at V and 2 bases at J, with 10 bases between. CDR3 protein: CASSLYDGTYEQYF. CDR3 nucleotide sequence: TGTGCCAGCAGCTTATACGACGGAACCTACGAGCAGTACTTC.

This clone was recorded once. The chain employs TRBV2 and TRBJ2-7; 8 bases fit TRBD1. This CDR3 is 19 amino acids long. Germline lookup yields CDR1 SNHLY and CDR2 FYNNEI. V lost 4 bases, J lost 9 bases, and 26 bases stayed unmatched. CDR3 in DNA: TGTGCCAGCAGTGTCTGGGCAGGGGGCACAAATTTGGACAGTGGGGTGCAGTACTTC. The encoded protein is CASSVWAGGTNLDSGVQYF.

The J gene is TRBJ2-1, the V gene TRBV27; weak D call: TRBD1 (6 bases). CDR1 is MNHEY, CDR2 SMNVEV, per germline (reference sequence). The CDR3 loop spans 13 amino acids. Trimming pared 5 bases from V and 4 bases from J, leaving 9 bases between. CDR3 coding DNA: TGTGCCAGCAGTCCTCAGGGGTACAATGAGCAGTTCTTC. Amino acids: CASSPQGYNEQFF.

The chain joins TRBV15 to TRBJ1-2; D not certain. The CDR3 covers 13 residues. Looked up from germline, CDR1 is LNHNV and CDR2 is YYDKDF (reference sequence). V lost 5 bases to trimming and J lost 2 bases, with 9 bases between them. The CDR3, as DNA: TGTGCCACCAGCCCGGGAACAAACTATGGCTACACCTTC. Protein: CATSPGTNYGYTF.

CDR3 residues: CARIQYRSPNTEAFF. CDR3 DNA sequence: TGTGCCAGAATCCAATATCGGTCGCCGAACACTGAAGCTTTCTTT. The chain couples TRBV5-3 to TRBJ1-1; D gene unclear. TRBV5-3 is marked as an open reading frame, function uncertain. Trimming stripped 6 bases from V and 1 base from J, with 16 bases between. The CDR3 covers 15 residues.

This clone was detected a few times. This sequence joins TRBV18 and TRBJ2-5, with D hard to call. The CDR3 covers 12 residues. Deletions cut 4 bases from V and 4 bases from J, with 7 bases between. The germline gives CDR1 KGHSH, CDR2 LQKENI. CDR3 in amino acids: CASSLKRETQYF. CDR3 in DNA: TGTGCCAGCTCACTCAAACGAGAGACCCAGTACTTC.

The gene calls are TRBV28 and TRBJ1-2; D ambiguous. CDR1 MDHEN and CDR2 SYDVKM come from the germline V gene. The CDR3 runs to 13 residues. The V gene lost 10 bases and the J gene lost 4 bases, with 16 bases spanning the gap. The CDR3 is CATRMGLIYGYTF. Written as DNA, the CDR3 is TGTGCCACCAGGATGGGGTTGATCTATGGCTACACCTTC.

The V gene is TRBV9, the J gene TRBJ1-1; a possible D gene is TRBD1 (6 bases). Per germline, CDR1 SGDLS and CDR2 YYNGEE. The germline V and J ends were trimmed by 3 bases and 4 bases, with 10 bases remaining between them. The CDR3 spans 13 residues. CDR3 in amino acids: CASSEYRATEAFF. CDR3 sequence (DNA): TGTGCCAGCAGCGAATACAGGGCCACTGAAGCTTTCTTT.

The V gene is TRBV4-3, the J gene TRBJ2-2; 8 nucleotides line up with TRBD2. There are 16 residues in the CDR3. J was trimmed by 1 base and V by 4 bases; bases with no gene match: 5. Germline assignment: CDR1 LGHNA and CDR2 YSLEER. DNA of the CDR3: TGCGCCAGCAGCCCAACTAGCGGCCTGAACACCGGGGAGCTGTTTTTT. Translation gives CASSPTSGLNTGELFF.

V gene TRBV13 combines with J gene TRBJ1-1; no clear D. Germline CDR1 reads PRHDT; CDR2 reads FYEKMQ (reference sequence). CDR3 size: 11 residues. Trimming took 2 bases from V and 8 from J, leaving 6 bases between them. CDR3 in amino acids: CASSLSPEAFF. CDR3 nucleotide sequence: TGTGCCAGCAGCTTATCCCCGGAAGCTTTCTTT.

The V call is TRBV6-5, the J call TRBJ1-1, with D possibly matching TRBD1 (5 bases). The CDR3 runs 11 residues. Germline CDR1 MNHEY, CDR2 SVGAGI. V lost 6 bases and J lost 4, with 6 bases in between. The CDR3 bases are TGTGCCAGCAGGGGGGGCACTGAAGCTTTCTTT. It encodes CASRGGTEAFF.

The chain recombines TRBV30 with TRBJ1-5; D is undetermined. The ends were cut back, 2 bases at V and 3 bases at J, with 8 bases in the middle. This CDR3 comprises 13 residues. Germline loops: CDR1 GTSNPN, CDR2 SVGIG (reference sequence). CDR3 sequence reads: CAWSLPNNQPQHF. CDR3 coding DNA: TGTGCCTGGAGTCTACCGAACAATCAGCCCCAGCATTTT.

J is TRBJ1-4 and V is TRBV25-1; possible D gene TRBD1, 5 bases. CDR3 size: 14 residues. Deletions cut 3 bases from V and 5 bases from J, with 10 bases between. Germline CDR1 is MGHDK and CDR2 is SYGVNS. CDR3 in DNA: TGTGCCAGCAGTGACTCCAGGGCAAATGAAAAACTGTTTTTT. It codes for CASSDSRANEKLFF.

The CDR3 nucleotides read TGTGCCAGCAGTTACTGGGGACGGACTCAAGAGACCCAGTACTTC. Its translation is CASSYWGRTQETQYF. The chain is built from TRBV6-6 and TRBJ2-5; D tentatively fits TRBD1 or TRBD2 (5 bases each). This CDR3 spans 15 amino acids. The germline V gene has CDR1 MNHNY and CDR2 SVGAGI (reference sequence). Trimming cost V 1 base and J 2 bases, with 11 bases left between them.